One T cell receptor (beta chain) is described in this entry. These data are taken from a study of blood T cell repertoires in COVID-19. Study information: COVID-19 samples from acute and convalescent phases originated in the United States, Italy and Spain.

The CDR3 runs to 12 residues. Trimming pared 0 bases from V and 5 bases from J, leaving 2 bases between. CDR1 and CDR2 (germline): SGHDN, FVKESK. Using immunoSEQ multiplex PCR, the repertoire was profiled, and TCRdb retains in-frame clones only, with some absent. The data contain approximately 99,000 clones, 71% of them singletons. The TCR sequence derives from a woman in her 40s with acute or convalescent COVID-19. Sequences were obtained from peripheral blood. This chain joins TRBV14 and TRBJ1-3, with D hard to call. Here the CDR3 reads CASSQDRNTIYF. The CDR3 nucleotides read TGTGCCAGCAGCCAAGATAGAAACACCATATATTTT.